This record covers a single TCR beta chain. The record originates from a study of regulatory T cells in long-lasting Graves disease. Study-wide background: Antithyroid drug use was under 3 months in newly diagnosed Graves' patients.

The time point is: newly diagnosed GD, antithyroid drugs for less than 3 months. PBMC-derived RNA was used for the TCR library. Recruitment took place at an endocrinology department in Xi'an, China. Construction of the TCR beta libraries employed iRepertoire HTBI primers in conjunction with Arm-PCR of CDR3 regions. TCRdb re-derived calls from the multiplex PCR reads in MiXCR, one entry per CDR3 protein. The sample holds hundreds of thousands of distinct CDR3 sequences, around 15% seen once. These data were also filed under a second study, of T cells in Graves' hyperthyroidism and ophthalmopathy. In that study: In patients aged 18 to 65, hyperthyroidism was newly diagnosed, with duration under 2 months. With the HTBI primer set, the TCR CDR3 went through a first round of RT-PCR.

This receptor was identified in a woman in her 30s with Graves disease. Specimen: peripheral blood mononuclear cells (PBMCs), collected at new diagnosis, from a patient treated with antithyroid drugs.

The CDR3, as DNA: TGTGCCAGCAGCCCCAGCCCAAATTCACCCCTCCACTTT. Translating gives CASSPSPNSPLHF. The rearrangement links TRBV7-9 to TRBJ1-6; D is ambiguous. Trimming took off 5 bases at V and 7 bases at J, with 9 bases between the two ends. The CDR3 covers 13 residues. CDR1 is SEHNR and CDR2 is FQNEAQ in the germline V gene (reference sequence).